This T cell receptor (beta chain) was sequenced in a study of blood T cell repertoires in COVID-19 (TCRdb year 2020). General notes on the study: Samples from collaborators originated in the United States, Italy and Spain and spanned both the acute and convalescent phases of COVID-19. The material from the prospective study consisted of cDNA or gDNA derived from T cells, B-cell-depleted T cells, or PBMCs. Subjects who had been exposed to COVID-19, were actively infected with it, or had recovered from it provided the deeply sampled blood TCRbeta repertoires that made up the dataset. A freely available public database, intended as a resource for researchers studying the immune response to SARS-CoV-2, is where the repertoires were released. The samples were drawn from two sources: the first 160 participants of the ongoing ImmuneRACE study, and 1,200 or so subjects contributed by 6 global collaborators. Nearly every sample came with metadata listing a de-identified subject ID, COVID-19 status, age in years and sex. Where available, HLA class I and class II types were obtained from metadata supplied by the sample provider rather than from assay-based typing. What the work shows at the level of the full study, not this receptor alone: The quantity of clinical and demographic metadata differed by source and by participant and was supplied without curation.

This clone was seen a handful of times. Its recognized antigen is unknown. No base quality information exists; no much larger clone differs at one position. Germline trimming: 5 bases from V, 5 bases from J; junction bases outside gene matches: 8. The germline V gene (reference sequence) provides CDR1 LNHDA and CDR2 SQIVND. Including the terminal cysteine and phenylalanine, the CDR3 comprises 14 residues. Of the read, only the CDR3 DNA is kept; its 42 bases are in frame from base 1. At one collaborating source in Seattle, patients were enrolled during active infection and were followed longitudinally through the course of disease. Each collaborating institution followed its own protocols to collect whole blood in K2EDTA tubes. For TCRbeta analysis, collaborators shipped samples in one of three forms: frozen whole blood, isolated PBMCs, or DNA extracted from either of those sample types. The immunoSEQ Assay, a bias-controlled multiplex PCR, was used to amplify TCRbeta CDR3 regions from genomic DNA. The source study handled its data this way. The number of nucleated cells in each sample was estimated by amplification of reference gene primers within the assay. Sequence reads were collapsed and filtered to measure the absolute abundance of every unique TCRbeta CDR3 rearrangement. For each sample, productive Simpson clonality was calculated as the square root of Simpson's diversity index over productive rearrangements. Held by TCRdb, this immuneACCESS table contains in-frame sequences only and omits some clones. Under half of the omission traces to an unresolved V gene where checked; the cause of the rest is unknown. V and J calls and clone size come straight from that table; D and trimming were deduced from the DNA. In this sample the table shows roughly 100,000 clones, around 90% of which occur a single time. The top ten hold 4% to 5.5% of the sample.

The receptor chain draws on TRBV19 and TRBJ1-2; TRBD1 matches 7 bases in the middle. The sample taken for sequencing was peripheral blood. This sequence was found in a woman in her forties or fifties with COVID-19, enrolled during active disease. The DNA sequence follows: TGTGCCAGTAGTCCAAGACAGGGCGAGTATGGCTACACCTTC. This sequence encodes CASSPRQGEYGYTF.